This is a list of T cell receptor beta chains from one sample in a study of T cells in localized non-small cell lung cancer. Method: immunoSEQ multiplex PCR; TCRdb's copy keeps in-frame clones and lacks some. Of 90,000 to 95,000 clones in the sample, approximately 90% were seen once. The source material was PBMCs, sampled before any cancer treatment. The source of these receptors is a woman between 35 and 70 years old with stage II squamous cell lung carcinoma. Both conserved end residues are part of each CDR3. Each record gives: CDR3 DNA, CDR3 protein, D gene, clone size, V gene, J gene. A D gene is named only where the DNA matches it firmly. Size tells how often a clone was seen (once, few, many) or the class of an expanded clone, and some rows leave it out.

TGTGCCAGTAAGTCAGGGGGAGCGGAGACCCAGTACTTC	CASKSGGAETQYF	TRBD1	NA	TRBV19	TRBJ2-5
TGCGCCAGCAGCTCAAGTGGACAGGGCGGGTCCGAGCAGTACTTC	CASSSSGQGGSEQYF	TRBD1	NA	TRBV5-1	TRBJ2-7
TGCAGCGCTCATACACAAGAGACCCAGTACTTC	CSAHTQETQYF	NA	NA	TRBV20-1	TRBJ2-5
TGTGCCAGCAGCTTGGGGCACGGACAGGCATTTGGAAACACCATATATTTT	CASSLGHGQAFGNTIYF	TRBD1	NA	TRBV5-6	TRBJ1-3
TGCGCCAGCAGCCAAGATTGGGGGCGGGGGAATGAAAAACTGTTTTTT	CASSQDWGRGNEKLFF	NA	few	TRBV4-1	TRBJ1-4
TGCAGTGCTAAGGAGGGCCGGGGCTACACCTTC	CSAKEGRGYTF	NA	NA	TRBV20-1	TRBJ1-2
TGCGCCAGCAGCGCGCAGGGACGGCTGAACACTGAAGCTTTCTTT	CASSAQGRLNTEAFF	NA	NA	TRBV5-1	TRBJ1-1
TGTGCCAGCGGGGGGTCCTACGGCGAGCAGTACTTC	CASGGSYGEQYF	NA	NA	TRBV28	TRBJ2-7
TGTGCCAGCAGCTCCACGGGACCGAGGCTCTATGGCTACACCTTC	CASSSTGPRLYGYTF	NA	NA	TRBV27	TRBJ1-2
TGTGCCAGCAGCCCCGAGCCTAGCGGGAGTGAGACCCAGTACTTC	CASSPEPSGSETQYF	TRBD2	NA	TRBV11-2	TRBJ2-5
TGCGCCAGCAGCCATGAGGGACAGAGCAATCAGCCCCAGCATTTT	CASSHEGQSNQPQHF	TRBD1	once	TRBV4-1	TRBJ1-5
TGTGCCAGCAGCCTCGAGGACGTCGGGAGCCCATGGGGGAGCAATCAGCCCCAGCATTTT	CASSLEDVGSPWGSNQPQHF	NA	NA	TRBV27	TRBJ1-5
TGTGCCACCAGCATTCGGGCAGGGCGCGGTCAGCCCCAGCATTTT	CATSIRAGRGQPQHF	NA	once	TRBV15	TRBJ1-5
TGCGCCAGCAGCTTCACCCGGCCCTCCTCCTACGAGCAGTACTTC	CASSFTRPSSYEQYF	NA	once	TRBV5-1	TRBJ2-7
TGCGCCAGCAGCCGGAGCGGGAGGAGGAACTACGAGCAGTACTTC	CASSRSGRRNYEQYF	TRBD2	once	TRBV5-1	TRBJ2-7
TGTGCCAGTAGCCCCCAGAGTACCGGCGGGCAGTTCTTC	CASSPQSTGGQFF	NA	NA	TRBV19	TRBJ2-1
TGTGCCAGTAAAGAATTCAGAGCCATGAACACTGAAGCTTTCTTT	CASKEFRAMNTEAFF	NA	NA	TRBV19	TRBJ1-1
TGCAGCGTTGAAAAACAGGGACTTAACTATGGCTACACCTTC	CSVEKQGLNYGYTF	NA	NA	TRBV29-1	TRBJ1-2
TGTGCCAGCAGCGTAGCGGGGGGCGTCGACACTGAAGCTTTCTTT	CASSVAGGVDTEAFF	NA	NA	TRBV9	TRBJ1-1
TGTGCCACCAACCCAAAGCCCACCGGGGAGCTGTTTTTT	CATNPKPTGELFF	NA	NA	TRBV6-5	TRBJ2-2
TGTGCCAGCGGGACTACCTCCACCGGGGAGCTGTTTTTT	CASGTTSTGELFF	TRBD2	NA	TRBV7-7	TRBJ2-2
TGTGCCAGCAGCGGGACCGCCCGGACCAATTCACCCCTCCACTTT	CASSGTARTNSPLHF	NA	NA	TRBV5-5	TRBJ1-6
TGCGCCAGCAGCTTGGGGGGCCTAATGAACACTGAAGCTTTCTTT	CASSLGGLMNTEAFF	NA	once	TRBV5-1	TRBJ1-1
TGTGCCAGCAGTTTAGGTCCCGGGGGCGGCACTGAAGCTTTCTTT	CASSLGPGGGTEAFF	NA	once	TRBV28	TRBJ1-1
TGCGCCAGCAGCACCCGACAGGGCTCCCTTGAAAAACTGTTTTTT	CASSTRQGSLEKLFF	TRBD1	NA	TRBV4-1	TRBJ1-4
TGTGCCAGCAGTCGTACAGGGGGCTATACTGAAGCTTTCTTT	CASSRTGGYTEAFF	TRBD1	NA	TRBV27	TRBJ1-1